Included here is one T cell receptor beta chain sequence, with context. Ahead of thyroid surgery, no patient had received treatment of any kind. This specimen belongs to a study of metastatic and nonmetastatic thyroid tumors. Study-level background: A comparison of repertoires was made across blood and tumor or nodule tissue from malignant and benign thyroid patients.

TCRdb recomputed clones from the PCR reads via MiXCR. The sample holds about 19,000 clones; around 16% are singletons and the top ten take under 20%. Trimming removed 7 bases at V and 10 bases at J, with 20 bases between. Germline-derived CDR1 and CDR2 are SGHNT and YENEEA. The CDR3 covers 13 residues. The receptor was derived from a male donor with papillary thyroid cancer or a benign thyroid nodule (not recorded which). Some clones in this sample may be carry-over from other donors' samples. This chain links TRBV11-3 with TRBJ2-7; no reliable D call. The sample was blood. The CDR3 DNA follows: TGTGCCAGCATCCTGACCCGACTTAGGGATCAGTACTTC. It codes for CASILTRLRDQYF. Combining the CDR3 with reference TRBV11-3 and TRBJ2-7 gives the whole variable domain EAGVVQSPRYKIIEKKQPVAFWCNPISGHNTLYWYLQNLGQGPELLIRYENEEAVDDSQLPKDRFSAERLKGVDSTLKIQPAELGDSAVYLCASILTRLRDQYFGPGTRLTVT.